Sequencing of this TCR beta chain was carried out in a study of blood T cell repertoires in COVID-19. Germline V CDR1 and CDR2: SGHRS, YFSETQ. The CDR3 extends over 14 amino acids. V was pared by 6 bases and J by 2 bases, with 7 bases of the junction left unmatched. The data were produced by immunoSEQ multiplex PCR, yet TCRdb's version contains in-frame clones alone and is incomplete. The sample includes about 270,000 clones, 91% of them seen just once. The clonotype comes from a person in their late teens or twenties with COVID-19, enrolled during active disease. The sequencing input was peripheral blood. The chain is built from TRBV5-1 and TRBJ2-7; 8 nucleotides match TRBD1. CDR3: CASNPGQDTYEQYF. Written as DNA, the CDR3 is TGCGCCAGCAACCCGGGACAGGACACCTACGAGCAGTACTTC.